This T cell receptor (beta chain) was sequenced for a study of beta chain features in type 1 diabetes. Sequenced material consisted of expressed TCRB transcripts (all of the isolated RNA was reverse transcribed). Sequencing used immunoSEQ multiplex PCR; TCRdb keeps in-frame clones, though not all of them. The table lists about 320,000 clones, approximately 14% of them singletons, with 6.7% in the top ten. The V end lost 6 bases, the J end lost 1 base, and 20 bases lay between the germline ends. The germline V gene encodes CDR1 SQVTM and CDR2 ANQGSEA. This CDR3 region has 16 residues. This receptor was taken from a young man in good health. Sequencing input: central memory CD4+ T cells from blood. The chain recombines TRBV29-1 with TRBJ2-3; D gene unclear. The CDR3 bases are TGCAGCGTCACACCCTGGGATCGCTTGGGCACAGATACGCAGTATTTT. It specifies CSVTPWDRLGTDTQYF.